Listed here are 15 T cell receptor beta chains from one sample, sequenced in a study of human T cells and chemical hapten exposure. TCRdb used MiXCR to reprocess the RACE reads, holding one entry per CDR3 protein. The sample contains tens of thousands of distinct CDR3 sequences, approximately 12% of which appear only once. Time point indicated: patch test 1, 2 weeks after DPC sensitization. Treatment denoted: therapeutic diphenylcyclopropenone sensitization with weekly scalp DPC. Sequencing was performed on whole blood, taken in connection with sensitization to the hapten diphenylcyclopropenone (DPC). The receptors were gathered from a woman aged 55-70 years with alopecia areata. Some clones in this sample may be carry-over from other donors' samples.

This clonotype was recorded many times. V is TRBV6-1 and J is TRBJ2-1; 8 bases agree with TRBD2. CDR1 MNHNS and CDR2 SASEGT come from the germline V gene. The J segment lost 0 bases and the V segment lost 6 bases, leaving 7 bases of the junction unmatched. This CDR3 spans 16 amino acids. CDR3 protein: CASRGLARSSYNEQFF. CDR3 DNA: TGTGCCAGCAGAGGACTAGCCCGGAGCTCCTACAATGAGCAGTTCTTC.

This clonotype was found a few times. The rearrangement links TRBV7-2 to TRBJ2-7; D not certain. This CDR3 has 14 residues. The V end was cut by 1 base, the J end by 3 bases, with 10 bases between. Per the germline V gene, CDR1 is SGHTA and CDR2 is FQGNSA. In DNA, the CDR3 is TGTGCCAGCAGCTTAGACCCCCCCCTCTACGAGCAGTACTTC. This encodes CASSLDPPLYEQYF. Full variable domain (outside the CDR3, taken from reference TRBV7-2 and TRBJ2-7): GAGVSQSPSNKVTEKGKDVELRCDPISGHTALYWYRQSLGQGLEFLIYFQGNSAPDKSGLPSDRFSAERTGGSVSTLTIQRTQQEDSAVYLCASSLDPPLYEQYFGPGTRLTVT.

This sequence joins TRBV20-1 and TRBJ1-5, with a weak D call TRBD1 (5 bases). Per germline, CDR1 DFQATT and CDR2 SNEGSKA (reference sequence). Trimming removed 1 base from V and 3 bases from J, with 7 bases in between. The CDR3 is 13 amino acids. The CDR3 spells CSARGDLNQPQHF. For the CDR3, the DNA is TGCAGTGCTAGAGGGGACCTCAATCAGCCCCAGCATTTT.

About this clonotype: This could be a read error, since a much larger clone is one nucleotide away. The chain joins TRBV11-1 to TRBJ2-1; TRBD1 matches 10 bases. After removal of 5 bases from V and 12 bases from J, the junction contained 10 bases not matched to a gene. The CDR3 is made up of 14 amino acids. CDR1 is SGHAT, CDR2 FQDESV, per germline (reference sequence). The CDR3 loop reads CASSTRTGGHGQFF. Written as DNA, the CDR3 is TGTGCCAGCAGCACGCGGACAGGGGGTCATGGGCAGTTCTTC.

This clonotype was picked up a small number of times. Here the CDR3 DNA reads TGTGCCGGAAATCACGGGCCCTCTGAACCTGATACGCAGTATTTT. Its protein is CAGNHGPSEPDTQYF. J is TRBJ2-3 and V is TRBV21-1; TRBD2 was called by the table and not checked on the DNA. TRBV21-1 is a pseudogene locus. This CDR3 spans 15 amino acids.

This clonotype was seen more than once but under ten times. The CDR3 DNA reads TGTGCCAGCAGGGTCCAGGGCGAAGGGACCCAGTACTTC. It encodes CASRVQGEGTQYF. The genes are TRBV6-5 and TRBJ2-5, with D possibly matching TRBD1 (5 bases). Germline V gene sequence: CDR1 MNHEY, CDR2 SVGAGI. The CDR3 totals 13 residues. The V end was cut by 6 bases, the J end by 7 bases, with 15 bases between.

This clonotype appeared a few times. The rearrangement joins TRBV7-2 to TRBJ2-3, with no clear D. V was shortened by 5 bases and J by 8 bases, with 20 bases between the two germline ends. This CDR3 has 15 amino acids. CDR1 and CDR2 (germline): SGHTA, FQGNSA. CDR3 sequence (DNA): TGTGCCAGCAGCCGCACCGGACCCACAACGGGTACGCAGTATTTT. Encoded protein: CASSRTGPTTGTQYF.

The chain links TRBV29-1 to TRBJ1-2; D is uncertain. Germline V gene sequence: CDR1 SQVTM, CDR2 ANQGSEA. Trimming pared 0 bases from V and 3 bases from J, leaving 5 bases between. The CDR3 totals 12 residues. The CDR3 loop is CSVEDHYYGYTF. The CDR3 bases are TGCAGCGTTGAAGATCATTACTATGGCTACACCTTC. Based on the CDR3 plus reference TRBV29-1 and TRBJ1-2, the full variable domain is SAVISQKPSRDICQRGTSLTIQCQVDSQVTMMFWYRQQPGQSLTLIATANQGSEATYESGFVIDKFPISRPNLTFSTLTVSNMSPEDSSIYLCSVEDHYYGYTFGSGTRLTVV.

This clonotype occurred a few times. The chain combines TRBV29-1 with TRBJ1-2, with TRBD1 matching over 7 bases. Germline CDR1 reads SQVTM; CDR2 reads ANQGSEA. CDR3 length: 12 amino acids. CDR3 DNA: TGCAAGGGAGGGGACAGCGTCTATGGCTACACCTTC. Its protein product is CKGGDSVYGYTF.

There are many counts of this clonotype. The chain joins TRBV20-1 to TRBJ2-5; tentatively, D is TRBD1 or TRBD2 (5 bases each). The V and J ends lost 6 bases and 4 bases respectively, with 18 bases between them. CDR1 is DFQATT, CDR2 SNEGSKA, per germline (reference sequence). CDR3 size: 14 residues. CDR3 sequence reads: CSAVDPGRRETQYF. DNA of the CDR3: TGCAGTGCCGTAGATCCGGGACGGAGAGAGACCCAGTACTTC.

This clonotype was counted ten times or more. The chain is built from TRBV7-6 and TRBJ1-4; 10 nucleotides match TRBD1. The germline gives CDR1 SGHVS, CDR2 FNYEAQ. The CDR3 covers 17 residues. V dropped 5 bases and J dropped 0; count of bases not matched to a gene: 6. In DNA, the CDR3 is TGTGCCAGCAGCAGACAGGGGGCCGCGGCAACTAATGAAAAACTGTTTTTT. It is translated as CASSRQGAAATNEKLFF.

This clonotype was seen at least ten times. The rearrangement links TRBV10-3 to TRBJ2-3; 11 bases are shared with TRBD2. Trimming cost V 6 bases and J 1 base; bases outside gene matches: 18. CDR1 and CDR2 from the germline V gene are ENHRY and SYGVKD. The CDR3 length is 20 residues. The CDR3 nucleotides read TGTGCCATCAGCCCCTCCCGGGGTAGCGGGGGGGCTTTGGGCACAGATACGCAGTATTTT. Protein: CAISPSRGSGGALGTDTQYF.

At least ten counts were recorded for this clonotype. The V and J genes are TRBV18 and TRBJ1-6; 7 nucleotides match TRBD1. Germline V gene data show CDR1 as KGHSH and CDR2 as LQKENI. The CDR3 contains 14 residues. V was pared by 6 bases and J by 5 bases, with 4 bases of the junction left unmatched. For the CDR3, the DNA is TGTGCCAGCTCGCCCGGACAGGATAATTCACCCCTCCACTTT. Translated: CASSPGQDNSPLHF.

This clonotype has only a few counts. The chain recombines TRBV11-2 with TRBJ1-2, with a possible D match to TRBD1 (5 bases). V was clipped by 1 base and J by 0 bases, with 15 bases between them. Germline V gene lookup returns CDR1 SGHAT and CDR2 FQNNGV. The CDR3 is 17 residues long. CDR3 amino acids: CASSLVSIQGANYGYTF. In nucleotides, the CDR3 is TGTGCCAGCAGCTTAGTTAGTATCCAGGGAGCTAACTATGGCTACACCTTC.

There are a few counts of this clonotype. V usage is TRBV20-1 and J usage is TRBJ1-1; no definite D call. Per germline, CDR1 DFQATT and CDR2 SNEGSKA (reference sequence). V lost 3 bases to trimming and J lost 6 bases, with 14 bases between them. CDR3 length: 13 amino acids. The CDR3 spells CSASRRVLPEAFF. The CDR3 nucleotides read TGCAGTGCTAGTAGGAGGGTATTGCCTGAAGCTTTCTTT.